The clone carrying this T cell receptor (beta chain) has only a few counts. The sample originates from a study of blood T cells in healthy people across ages. Then a second PCR, running roughly 7 to 12 cycles, was carried out with a sample-barcoded 5' primer and a J-beta primer mix. Sequencing of every sample gave 2.5 million or more CDR3-containing paired-end reads. TCRdb analysed the 5' RACE reads with MiXCR anew, one entry per CDR3 protein. Counted here are approximately 760,000 distinct CDR3 sequences, around 25% occurring once; the ten biggest clones make up 9.4%. This CDR3 is built from 14 residues. CDR1 is SQVTM and CDR2 is ANQGSEA in the germline V gene. V lost 6 bases, J lost 8 bases, and 10 bases stayed unmatched. This sample also belongs to another study, concerning T cells of mothers and their children. That source notes: Mothers gave over 10 million TCR beta CDR3 reads each, and children several million each. Compared with unrelated pairs, related mother-child pairs had slightly higher, non-significant overlap.

Sample: blood. The chain employs TRBV29-1 and TRBJ2-1; 10 nucleotides line up with TRBD1. The TCR was taken from a boy younger than 18 in good health. DNA for the CDR3: TGCAGCGTCGTGAAGGGGGACAGGGGTCATGAGCAGTTCTTC. This translates into CSVVKGDRGHEQFF.